These 20 T cell receptor beta chains were all obtained from the same sample, sequenced in a study of Tregs in tolerant kidney transplant recipients. Their antigens remain unidentified. Using immunoSEQ multiplex PCR, the repertoire was profiled, and TCRdb retains in-frame clones only, with some absent. Among 950 to 1,500 clones listed, under 55% were seen once. Specimen: Tregs from blood cultured with allogeneic cells. Receptor source: a human donor in good health.

This clone was seen a single time. This chain connects TRBV6-5 to TRBJ2-2, with D unresolved. CDR3 size: 14 residues. Trimming took off 6 bases at V and 8 bases at J, with 16 bases between the two ends. Germline CDR1 is MNHEY and CDR2 is SVGAGI. Here the CDR3 reads CASRPEAFWGELFF. As DNA, the CDR3 is TGTGCCAGCAGACCCGAAGCCTTTTGGGGGGAGCTGTTTTTT.

This sequence joins TRBV4-3 and TRBJ2-5; D call uncertain. Germline V lookup: CDR1 LGHNA, CDR2 YSLEER. The CDR3 contains 14 residues. The ends were cut back, 0 bases at V and 5 bases at J, with 10 bases in the middle. The CDR3 DNA reads TGCGCCAGCAGCCAAGAGACGGGCCCCGAGACCCAGTACTTC. Amino acids: CASSQETGPETQYF.

This clone occurred a few times. The J gene is TRBJ1-3, the V gene TRBV7-2; tentatively, D is TRBD1 (5 bases). V was clipped by 3 bases and J by 4 bases, with 10 bases between them. Germline V gene lookup returns CDR1 SGHTA and CDR2 FQGNSA. The CDR3 runs 14 residues. The CDR3 region has the DNA TGTGCCAGCAGCTTCGGCAGGGTCGGAAACACCATATATTTT. Its translation: CASSFGRVGNTIYF.

In its sample, this clone ranks as medium-sized. V is TRBV6-1 and J is TRBJ2-7; D perhaps matches TRBD2 (6 bases). CDR3 length: 13 residues. V lost 6 bases and J lost 7, with 16 bases in between. The V gene's germline CDR1 is MNHNS and CDR2 SASEGT. The CDR3 reads CASRGRTGGEQYF. CDR3 coding DNA: TGTGCCAGCAGAGGGAGGACCGGTGGGGAGCAGTACTTC.

The rearrangement uses TRBV9 and TRBJ2-2, with D uncertain. CDR1 is SGDLS and CDR2 is YYNGEE in the germline V gene. V lost 3 bases to trimming and J lost 5 bases, with 17 bases between them. This CDR3 comprises 16 residues. The DNA of the CDR3 is TGTGCCAGCAGCGCCCGAATCGGCAGCTATACCGGGGAGCTGTTTTTT. Translation gives CASSARIGSYTGELFF.

The gene calls are TRBV29-1 and TRBJ2-3, with TRBD2 matching over 8 bases. CDR1 is SQVTM and CDR2 is ANQGSEA in the germline V gene. This CDR3 is 14 amino acids long. V gave up 6 bases and J gave up 3 bases; unmatched junction bases: 8. The CDR3 sequence: CSVSPAGATDTQYF. The DNA of the CDR3 is TGCAGCGTATCTCCAGCGGGAGCAACAGATACGCAGTATTTT.

This clone is large by share. This chain links TRBV5-4 with TRBJ2-2, with 7 positions matching TRBD1. The V and J ends lost 2 bases and 5 bases, in that order; junction bases with no gene match: 9. The CDR3 has 16 amino acids. The germline gives CDR1 SGHNT, CDR2 YYREEE (reference sequence). The CDR3 here is CASSFKTHRGTGELFF. The CDR3, as DNA: TGTGCCAGCAGCTTCAAGACCCACAGGGGAACCGGGGAGCTGTTTTTT.

J is TRBJ2-5 and V is TRBV7-2, with D unresolved. CDR1 SGHTA and CDR2 FQGNSA come from the germline V gene. Trimming shortened V by 5 bases and J by 7 bases, and 11 bases separated the two germline ends. This CDR3 has 12 amino acids. CDR3 bases: TGTGCCAGCAGCGCCTTTCAGCTGACCCAGTACTTC. This gives the protein CASSAFQLTQYF.

The V gene is TRBV10-3, the J gene TRBJ1-1; 8 nucleotides match TRBD1. Germline CDR1 ENHRY, CDR2 SYGVKD. The CDR3 runs 14 residues. J gave up 1 base and V 5 bases, and 3 bases lay outside the gene matches. Here the CDR3 DNA reads TGTGCCATCAGTATCGGACAGGGGAACACTGAAGCTTTCTTT. Translating it yields CAISIGQGNTEAFF.

The CDR3 coding sequence is TGTGCCAGCAGCCCCGGACTAGGATACGAGCAGTACTTC. As protein: CASSPGLGYEQYF. The chain uses TRBV5-6 and TRBJ2-7; 7 bases map to TRBD2. The CDR3 covers 13 residues. V gave up 4 bases and J gave up 4 bases; unmatched junction bases: 5. CDR1 and CDR2 from the germline V gene are SGHDT and YYEEEE.

CDR3 DNA sequence: TGTGCCAGCAGCTTCGTGGCGGGAGGAGGAACTTCCGTGGGGGCTTTCTTT. It encodes CASSFVAGGGTSVGAFF. This chain joins TRBV11-3 and TRBJ1-1; D gene unclear. The CDR3 has 17 amino acids. The V and J ends lost 3 bases and 11 bases respectively, with 28 bases between them. Germline loops: CDR1 SGHNT, CDR2 YENEEA.

The chain uses TRBV5-4 and TRBJ2-7; D unclear. The CDR3 is made up of 15 amino acids. Trimming pared 0 bases from V and 5 bases from J, leaving 15 bases between. The germline V gene encodes CDR1 SGHNT and CDR2 YYREEE (reference sequence). CDR3 sequence reads: CASSLGPRVGDEQYF. CDR3 coding DNA: TGTGCCAGCAGCTTGGGACCGAGAGTGGGCGACGAGCAGTACTTC. Based on the CDR3 plus reference TRBV5-4 and TRBJ2-7, the full variable domain is ETGVTQSPTHLIKTRGQQVTLRCSSQSGHNTVSWYQQALGQGPQFIFQYYREEENGRGNFPPRFSGLQFPNYSSELNVNALELDDSALYLCASSLGPRVGDEQYFGPGTRLTVT.

In its sample, this clone ranks as large. This chain joins TRBV2 and TRBJ1-2; a weak D match, TRBD1 (6 bases). V lost 0 bases and J 5 bases, leaving 13 bases between the germline ends. Germline CDR1 and CDR2: SNHLY and FYNNEI. CDR3 length: 15 residues. Written as DNA, the CDR3 is TGTGCCAGCAGTGAAGCGCAGGGGAGGGGTTATGGCTACACCTTC. Translated: CASSEAQGRGYGYTF.

This chain links TRBV7-2 with TRBJ2-1, with D perhaps TRBD1 or TRBD2 (5 bases each). Per germline, CDR1 SGHTA and CDR2 FQGNSA. V lost 4 bases and J lost 6, with 16 bases in between. CDR3 length: 15 amino acids. The CDR3 reads CASSWQLGVGNEQFF. The DNA of the CDR3 is TGTGCCAGCAGCTGGCAACTGGGGGTGGGCAATGAGCAGTTCTTC. Together with reference TRBV7-2 and TRBJ2-1, the CDR3 gives the full variable domain: GAGVSQSPSNKVTEKGKDVELRCDPISGHTALYWYRQSLGQGLEFLIYFQGNSAPDKSGLPSDRFSAERTGGSVSTLTIQRTQQEDSAVYLCASSWQLGVGNEQFFGPGTRLTVL.

V and J are TRBV5-1 and TRBJ2-1; no definite D call. The V gene's germline CDR1 is SGHRS and CDR2 YFSETQ. The CDR3 sequence is 11 residues long. Trimming removed 4 bases from V and 9 bases from J, with 8 bases in between. CDR3 in amino acids: CASSVSSEQFF. Written as DNA, the CDR3 is TGCGCCAGCAGCGTATCATCTGAGCAGTTCTTC.

The chain employs TRBV7-1 and TRBJ2-7, with D hard to call. TRBV7-1 is placed among ORFs of uncertain function. Trimming took 5 bases from V and 1 from J, leaving 15 bases between them. CDR3 length: 15 amino acids. CDR3 residues: CASSRSGTRSYEQYF. The CDR3 nucleotides read TGTGCCAGCAGCCGATCAGGCACAAGGTCCTACGAGCAGTACTTC.

This sequence joins TRBV7-2 and TRBJ2-7; the D gene is possibly TRBD1 (6 bases). CDR1 and CDR2 from the germline V gene are SGHTA and FQGNSA. This CDR3 contains 14 residues. The V gene lost 5 bases and the J gene lost 6 bases, with 17 bases spanning the gap. CDR3 sequence reads: CASSPDRSRREQYF. The CDR3 DNA reads as TGTGCCAGCAGCCCAGACAGGTCTAGGCGCGAGCAGTACTTC. The variable domain in full, with the rest retrieved from reference TRBV7-2 and TRBJ2-7, is GAGVSQSPSNKVTEKGKDVELRCDPISGHTALYWYRQSLGQGLEFLIYFQGNSAPDKSGLPSDRFSAERTGGSVSTLTIQRTQQEDSAVYLCASSPDRSRREQYFGPGTRLTVT.

The chain combines TRBV11-3 with TRBJ2-3, with 11 bases aligning to TRBD2. Germline lookup yields CDR1 SGHNT and CDR2 YENEEA. The J segment lost 5 bases and the V segment lost 4 bases, leaving 5 bases of the junction unmatched. The CDR3 consists of 15 residues. This chain's CDR3 is CASSWTSGSGDTQYF. CDR3 nucleotide sequence: TGTGCCAGCAGCTGGACTAGCGGGTCAGGAGATACGCAGTATTTT.

This clone has just a few counts. The gene calls are TRBV9 and TRBJ2-3, with 8 bases lining up with TRBD1. The ends lost 3 bases at V and 7 bases at J; junction bases unmatched: 10. Germline lookup yields CDR1 SGDLS and CDR2 YYNGEE. This CDR3 has 15 residues. The CDR3 DNA is TGTGCCAGCAGCGGCTCCGGACAGGGCACTAATACGCAGTATTTT. This gives the protein CASSGSGQGTNTQYF.

By share of the sample, this clone is large (0.1 to 1%). The V call is TRBV19, the J call TRBJ2-2; D remains ambiguous. The V gene lost 1 base and the J gene lost 4 bases, with 13 bases spanning the gap. The germline V gene encodes CDR1 LNHDA and CDR2 SQIVND (reference sequence). The CDR3 contains 16 residues. CDR3 sequence: CASSIGQLLRTGELFF. CDR3 bases: TGTGCCAGTAGTATAGGACAACTACTCCGCACCGGGGAGCTGTTTTTT. The full variable domain, in which reference TRBV19 and TRBJ2-2 provide the parts outside the CDR3, is DGGITQSPKYLFRKEGQNVTLSCEQNLNHDAMYWYRQDPGQGLRLIYYSQIVNDFQKGDIAEGYSVSREKKESFPLTVTSAQKNPTAFYLCASSIGQLLRTGELFFGEGSRLTVL.